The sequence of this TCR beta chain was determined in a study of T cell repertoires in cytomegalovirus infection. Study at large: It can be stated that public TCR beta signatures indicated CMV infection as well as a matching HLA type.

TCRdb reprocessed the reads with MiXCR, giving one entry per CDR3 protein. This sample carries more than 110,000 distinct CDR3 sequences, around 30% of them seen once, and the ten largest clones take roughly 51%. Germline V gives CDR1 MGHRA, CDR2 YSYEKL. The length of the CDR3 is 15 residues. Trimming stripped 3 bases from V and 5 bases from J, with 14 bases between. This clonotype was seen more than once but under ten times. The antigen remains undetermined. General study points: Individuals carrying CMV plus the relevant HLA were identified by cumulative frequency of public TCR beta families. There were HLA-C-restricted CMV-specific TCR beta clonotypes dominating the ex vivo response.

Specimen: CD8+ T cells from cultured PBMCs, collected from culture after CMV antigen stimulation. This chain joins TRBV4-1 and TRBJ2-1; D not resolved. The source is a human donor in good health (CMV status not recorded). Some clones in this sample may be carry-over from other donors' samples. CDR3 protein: CASSQDTSSNNEQFF. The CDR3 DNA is TGCGCCAGCAGCCAGGATACGTCCTCAAACAATGAGCAGTTCTTC.